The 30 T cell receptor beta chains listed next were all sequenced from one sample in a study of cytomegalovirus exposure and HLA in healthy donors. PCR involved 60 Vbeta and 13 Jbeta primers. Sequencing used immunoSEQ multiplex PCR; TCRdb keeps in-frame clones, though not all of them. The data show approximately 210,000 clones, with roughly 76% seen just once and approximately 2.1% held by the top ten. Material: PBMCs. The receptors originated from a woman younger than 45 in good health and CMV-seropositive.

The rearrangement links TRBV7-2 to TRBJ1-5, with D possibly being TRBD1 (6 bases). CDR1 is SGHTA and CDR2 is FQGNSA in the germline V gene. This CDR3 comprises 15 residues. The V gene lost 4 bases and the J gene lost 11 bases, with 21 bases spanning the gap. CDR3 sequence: CASSSLTVPRGAQHF. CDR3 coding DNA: TGTGCCAGCAGCTCCCTGACAGTCCCCAGGGGAGCCCAGCATTTT.

The DNA for the CDR3 is TGTGCCAGCAGCTTCGGGACAGGGATAACTGAAGCTTTCTTT. Its translation: CASSFGTGITEAFF. This chain uses TRBV5-4 with TRBJ1-1; TRBD1 matches at 9 bases. Losses at the gene ends were 2 bases for V and 5 bases for J; bases not matched to a gene: 4. CDR1 is SGHNT, CDR2 YYREEE, per germline (reference sequence). The CDR3 is 14 residues long.

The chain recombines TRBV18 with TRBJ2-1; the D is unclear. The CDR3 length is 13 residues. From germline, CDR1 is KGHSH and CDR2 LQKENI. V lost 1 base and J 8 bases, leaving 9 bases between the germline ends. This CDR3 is CASSPRLRDEQFF. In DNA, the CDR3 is TGTGCCAGCTCACCACGACTCCGAGATGAGCAGTTCTTC. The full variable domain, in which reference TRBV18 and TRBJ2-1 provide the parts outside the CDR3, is NAGVMQNPRHLVRRRGQEARLRCSPMKGHSHVYWYRQLPEEGLKFMVYLQKENIIDESGMPKERFSAEFPKEGPSILRIQQVVRGDSAAYFCASSPRLRDEQFFGPGTRLTVL.

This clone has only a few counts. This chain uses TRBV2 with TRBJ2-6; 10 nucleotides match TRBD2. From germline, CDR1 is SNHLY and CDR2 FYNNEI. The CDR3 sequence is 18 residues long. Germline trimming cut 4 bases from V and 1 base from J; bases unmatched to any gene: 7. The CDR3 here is CASSGVQGLASGANVLTF. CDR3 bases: TGTGCCAGCAGTGGGGTCCAGGGACTAGCGTCTGGGGCCAACGTCCTGACTTTC.

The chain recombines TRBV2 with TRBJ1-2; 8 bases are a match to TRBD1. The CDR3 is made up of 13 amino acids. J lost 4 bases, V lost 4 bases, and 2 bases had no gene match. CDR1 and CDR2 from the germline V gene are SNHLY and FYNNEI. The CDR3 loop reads CASSVDRGYGYTF. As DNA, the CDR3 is TGTGCCAGCAGTGTCGACAGGGGCTATGGCTACACCTTC.

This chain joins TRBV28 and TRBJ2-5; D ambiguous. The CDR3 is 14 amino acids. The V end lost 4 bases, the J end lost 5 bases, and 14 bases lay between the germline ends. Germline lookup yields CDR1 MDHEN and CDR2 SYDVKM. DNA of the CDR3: TGTGCCAGCAGTTCCTCCCTAGTGGTGGAGACCCAGTACTTC. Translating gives CASSSSLVVETQYF.

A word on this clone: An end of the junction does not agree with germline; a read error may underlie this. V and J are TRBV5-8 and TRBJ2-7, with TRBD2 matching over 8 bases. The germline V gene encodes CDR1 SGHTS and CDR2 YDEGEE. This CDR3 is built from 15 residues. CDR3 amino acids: CASTGGSLNIRMKLF. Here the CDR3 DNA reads TGTGCCAGCACGGGAGGGTCTCTAAATATCCGGATGAAGCTCTTC.

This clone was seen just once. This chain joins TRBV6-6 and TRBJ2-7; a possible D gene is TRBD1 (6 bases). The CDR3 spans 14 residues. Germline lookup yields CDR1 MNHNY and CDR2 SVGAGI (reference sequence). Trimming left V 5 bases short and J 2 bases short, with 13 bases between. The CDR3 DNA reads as TGTGCCAGCAGTCCACAGGGTTTCGCCTACGAGCAGTACTTC. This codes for CASSPQGFAYEQYF.

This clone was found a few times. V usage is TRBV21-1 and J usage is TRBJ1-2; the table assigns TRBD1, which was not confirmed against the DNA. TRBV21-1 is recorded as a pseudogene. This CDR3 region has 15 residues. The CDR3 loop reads CASSKGTGANYGYTF. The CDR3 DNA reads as TGTGCCAGCAGCAAAGGGACAGGGGCCAACTATGGCTACACCTTC.

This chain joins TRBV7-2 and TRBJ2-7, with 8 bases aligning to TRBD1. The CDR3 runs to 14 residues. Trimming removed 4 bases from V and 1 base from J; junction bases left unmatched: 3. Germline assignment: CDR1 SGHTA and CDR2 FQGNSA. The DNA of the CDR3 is TGTGCCAGCAGCTCGACAGGGGCATCCTACGAGCAGTACTTC. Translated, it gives CASSSTGASYEQYF.

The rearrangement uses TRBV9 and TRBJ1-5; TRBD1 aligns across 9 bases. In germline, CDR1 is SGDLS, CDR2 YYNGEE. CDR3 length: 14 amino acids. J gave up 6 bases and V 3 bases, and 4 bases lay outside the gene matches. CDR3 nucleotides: TGTGCCAGCAGCGCACAGGGGGCCAGTCAGCCCCAGCATTTT. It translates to CASSAQGASQPQHF.

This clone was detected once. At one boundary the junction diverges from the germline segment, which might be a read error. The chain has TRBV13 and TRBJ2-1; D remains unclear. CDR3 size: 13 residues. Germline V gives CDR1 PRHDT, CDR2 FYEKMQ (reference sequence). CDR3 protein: CASGLPVLNEQFF. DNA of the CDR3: TGTGCCAGCGGCTTACCAGTCCTCAATGAGCAGTTCTTC.

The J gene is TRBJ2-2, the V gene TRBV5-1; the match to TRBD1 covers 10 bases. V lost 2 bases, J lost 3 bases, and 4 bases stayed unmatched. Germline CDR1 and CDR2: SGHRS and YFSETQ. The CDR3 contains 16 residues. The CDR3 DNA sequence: TGCGCCAGCAGCTTTTTGGGACAGGGGTACACCGGGGAGCTGTTTTTT. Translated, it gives CASSFLGQGYTGELFF. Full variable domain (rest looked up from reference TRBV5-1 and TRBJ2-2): KAGVTQTPRYLIKTRGQQVTLSCSPISGHRSVSWYQQTPGQGLQFLFEYFSETQRNKGNFPGRFSGRQFSNSRSEMNVSTLELGDSALYLCASSFLGQGYTGELFFGEGSRLTVL.

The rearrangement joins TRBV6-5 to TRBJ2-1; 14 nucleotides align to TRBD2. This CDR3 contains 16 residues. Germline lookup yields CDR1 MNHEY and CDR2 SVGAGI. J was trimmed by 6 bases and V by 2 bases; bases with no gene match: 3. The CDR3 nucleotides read TGTGCCAGCAGTTACAGACTAGCGGGGGGGCTCAATGAGCAGTTCTTC. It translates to CASSYRLAGGLNEQFF.

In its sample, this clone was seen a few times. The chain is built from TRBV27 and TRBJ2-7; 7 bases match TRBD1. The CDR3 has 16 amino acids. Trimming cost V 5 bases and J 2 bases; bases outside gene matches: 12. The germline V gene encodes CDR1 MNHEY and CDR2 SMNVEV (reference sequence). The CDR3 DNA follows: TGTGCCAGCAGTCTATACACGGGGACAGCACCCTACGAGCAGTACTTC. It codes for CASSLYTGTAPYEQYF.

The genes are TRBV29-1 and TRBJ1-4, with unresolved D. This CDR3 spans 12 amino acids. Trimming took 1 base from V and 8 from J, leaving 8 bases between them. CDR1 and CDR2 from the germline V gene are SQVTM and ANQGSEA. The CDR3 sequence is CSVEGRGEKLFF. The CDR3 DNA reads TGCAGCGTTGAAGGTAGAGGGGAAAAACTGTTTTTT.

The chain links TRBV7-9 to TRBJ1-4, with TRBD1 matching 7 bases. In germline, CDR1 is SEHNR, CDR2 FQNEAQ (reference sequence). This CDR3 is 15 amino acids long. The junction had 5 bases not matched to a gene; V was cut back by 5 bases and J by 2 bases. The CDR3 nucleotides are TGTGCCAGCAGCGAAAGGGGGCCGACTAATGAAAAACTGTTTTTT. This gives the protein CASSERGPTNEKLFF.

The CDR3 spells CASSVGGSHTEAFF. DNA for the CDR3: TGTGCCAGCAGTGTTGGAGGGAGCCACACTGAAGCTTTCTTT. The V call is TRBV2, the J call TRBJ1-1, with D unresolved. V was clipped by 4 bases and J by 3 bases, with 12 bases between them. Germline lookup yields CDR1 SNHLY and CDR2 FYNNEI. This CDR3 comprises 14 residues. The full variable domain, in which reference TRBV2 and TRBJ1-1 provide the parts outside the CDR3, is EPEVTQTPSHQVTQMGQEVILRCVPISNHLYFYWYRQILGQKVEFLVSFYNNEISEKSEIFDDQFSVERPDGSNFTLKIRSTKLEDSAMYFCASSVGGSHTEAFFGQGTRLTVV.

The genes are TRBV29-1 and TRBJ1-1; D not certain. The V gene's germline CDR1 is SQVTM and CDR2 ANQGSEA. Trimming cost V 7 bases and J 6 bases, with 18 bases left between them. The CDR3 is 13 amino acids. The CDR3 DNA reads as TGCAGCGCCGATCCGGGGTCTTACGCTGAAGCTTTCTTT. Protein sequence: CSADPGSYAEAFF.

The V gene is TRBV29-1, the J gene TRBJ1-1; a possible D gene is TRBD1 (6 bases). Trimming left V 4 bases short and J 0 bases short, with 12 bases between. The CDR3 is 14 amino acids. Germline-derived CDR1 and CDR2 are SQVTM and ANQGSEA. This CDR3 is CSVGGQIMNTEAFF. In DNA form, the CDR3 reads TGCAGCGTTGGGGGGCAGATAATGAACACTGAAGCTTTCTTT. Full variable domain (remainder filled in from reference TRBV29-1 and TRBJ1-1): SAVISQKPSRDICQRGTSLTIQCQVDSQVTMMFWYRQQPGQSLTLIATANQGSEATYESGFVIDKFPISRPNLTFSTLTVSNMSPEDSSIYLCSVGGQIMNTEAFFGQGTRLTVV.

The DNA for the CDR3 is TGTGCCAGCAGAGGATTCAGGGGTAATGAGCAGTTCTTC. Its protein product is CASRGFRGNEQFF. V usage is TRBV27 and J usage is TRBJ2-1; a possible D gene is TRBD1 (6 bases). Looked up from germline, CDR1 is MNHEY and CDR2 is SMNVEV (reference sequence). The CDR3 runs 13 residues. V shed 6 bases and J shed 7 bases, with 13 bases lying between them.

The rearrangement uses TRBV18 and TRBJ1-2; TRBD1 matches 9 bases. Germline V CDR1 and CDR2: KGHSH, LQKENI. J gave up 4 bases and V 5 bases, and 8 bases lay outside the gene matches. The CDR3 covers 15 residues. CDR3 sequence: CASSATTGGGYGYTF. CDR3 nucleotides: TGTGCCAGCTCAGCGACTACAGGGGGCGGCTATGGCTACACCTTC.

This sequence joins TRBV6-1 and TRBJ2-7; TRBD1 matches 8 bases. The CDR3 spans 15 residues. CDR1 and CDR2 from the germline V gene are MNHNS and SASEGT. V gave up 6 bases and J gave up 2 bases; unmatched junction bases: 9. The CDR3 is CASSEGQVGAYEQYF. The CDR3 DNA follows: TGTGCCAGCAGCGAGGGACAGGTCGGGGCCTACGAGCAGTACTTC.

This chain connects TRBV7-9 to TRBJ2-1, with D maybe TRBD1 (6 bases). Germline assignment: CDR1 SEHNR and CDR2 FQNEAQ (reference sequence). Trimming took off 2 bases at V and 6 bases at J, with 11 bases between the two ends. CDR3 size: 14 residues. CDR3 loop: CASSLRAGVNEQFF. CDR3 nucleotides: TGTGCCAGCAGCTTAAGGGCAGGGGTCAATGAGCAGTTCTTC.

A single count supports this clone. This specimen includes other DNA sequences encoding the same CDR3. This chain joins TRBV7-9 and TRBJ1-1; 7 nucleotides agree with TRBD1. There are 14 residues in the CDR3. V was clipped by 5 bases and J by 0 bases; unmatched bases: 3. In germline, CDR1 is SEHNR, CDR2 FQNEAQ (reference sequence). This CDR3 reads CASSLTGVNTEAFF. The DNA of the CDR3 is TGTGCCAGCAGCCTTACAGGGGTGAACACTGAAGCTTTCTTT.

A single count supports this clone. The CDR3 coding sequence is TGTGCCAGCAGCTTGAGCGGGGACCTAAACCAGTACTTC. This encodes CASSLSGDLNQYF. V and J are TRBV5-4 and TRBJ2-4; TRBD2 aligns across 7 bases. This CDR3 comprises 13 residues. After removal of 1 base from V and 13 bases from J, the junction contained 8 bases not matched to a gene. CDR1 SGHNT and CDR2 YYREEE come from the germline V gene (reference sequence).

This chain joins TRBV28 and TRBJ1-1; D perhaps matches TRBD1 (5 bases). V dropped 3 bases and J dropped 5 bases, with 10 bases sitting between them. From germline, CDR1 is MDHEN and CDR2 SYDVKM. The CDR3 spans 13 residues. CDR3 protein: CASSLGGRTEAFF. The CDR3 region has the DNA TGTGCCAGCAGTTTGGGGGGTAGGACTGAAGCTTTCTTT.

Here the CDR3 DNA reads TGTGCCAGCAGCCCACTAGCATCCGGGGAGCTGTTTTTT. Translating gives CASSPLASGELFF. The J gene is TRBJ2-2, the V gene TRBV7-3; possibly TRBD2 for D (6 bases). Looked up from germline, CDR1 is SGHTA and CDR2 is FQGTGA. Trimming cost V 5 bases and J 6 bases, with 10 bases left between them. CDR3 length: 13 amino acids.

CDR3 sequence reads: CASSTPGLRGEQFF. The CDR3 bases are TGTGCCAGTAGCACTCCGGGACTACGTGGTGAGCAGTTCTTC. The V and J genes are TRBV19 and TRBJ2-1, with 7 bases fitting TRBD2. V was clipped by 6 bases and J by 9 bases; unmatched bases: 11. This CDR3 has 14 amino acids. Germline-derived CDR1 and CDR2 are LNHDA and SQIVND (reference sequence).

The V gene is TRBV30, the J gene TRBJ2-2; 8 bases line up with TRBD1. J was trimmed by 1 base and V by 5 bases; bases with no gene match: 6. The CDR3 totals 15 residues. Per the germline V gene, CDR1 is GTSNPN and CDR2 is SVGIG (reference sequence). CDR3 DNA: TGTGCCTGGCCCTGGGGACAGGAGAACACCGGGGAGCTGTTTTTT. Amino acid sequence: CAWPWGQENTGELFF.